These 27 T cell receptor beta chains originate from one sample sequenced in a study of identical twins. TCRdb independently ran MiXCR on the 5' RACE reads; one entry per CDR3 protein. The sample lists roughly 290,000 distinct CDR3 sequences, roughly 8.6% occurring once. These same records also appear under a second study, on yellow fever vaccine responses in identical twins.

The sample consisted of memory (CD45RO+) T cells sorted from blood. The source of these receptors is a woman aged 18-30 years in good health.

This clonotype was observed at least ten times. The rearrangement joins TRBV4-2 to TRBJ2-1; TRBD1 matches 9 bases. The length of the CDR3 is 16 residues. J lost 0 bases, V lost 3 bases, and 3 bases had no gene match. The germline CDR1 and CDR2 sequences are LGHNA and YNFKEQ. In DNA, the CDR3 is TGTGCCAGCAGCCATGAGGGACAGGGCTCCTACAATGAGCAGTTCTTC. Protein sequence: CASSHEGQGSYNEQFF.

This clonotype was found many times. V usage is TRBV12-3 or TRBV12-4 and J usage is TRBJ2-5, with 13 bases that match TRBD2. The V gene end was trimmed by 7 bases and the J gene end by 7 bases; junction bases not matched to a gene: 12. The CDR3 consists of 16 residues. The CDR3 spells CASNRALGLAGRTQYF. CDR3 nucleotides: TGTGCCAGCAACCGGGCCCTGGGACTAGCGGGAAGGACCCAGTACTTC.

This clonotype was counted between two and nine times. V usage is TRBV2 and J usage is TRBJ2-1, with 7 bases matching TRBD2. J gave up 6 bases and V 1 base, and 9 bases lay outside the gene matches. The CDR3 extends over 16 amino acids. Germline V lookup: CDR1 SNHLY, CDR2 FYNNEI. CDR3 sequence: CASSEGGRAEFNEQFF. The CDR3 DNA sequence: TGTGCCAGCAGTGAAGGGGGGAGGGCCGAGTTCAATGAGCAGTTCTTC.

This clonotype came up many times. The chain employs TRBV6-4 and TRBJ2-1; D ambiguous. The CDR3 is made up of 12 amino acids. Between the trimmed V and J ends, which lost 6 bases and 4 bases, there was a span of 7 bases. Germline CDR1 reads MRHNA; CDR2 reads SNTAGT. The CDR3: CASSTDYNEQFF. CDR3 DNA: TGTGCCAGCAGCACAGATTACAATGAGCAGTTCTTC.

Many counts were recorded for this clonotype. The chain couples TRBV7-3 to TRBJ2-1; 7 positions match TRBD1. Trimming cost V 5 bases and J 8 bases; bases outside gene matches: 6. The CDR3 length is 13 residues. Germline V gives CDR1 SGHTA, CDR2 FQGTGA. This CDR3 is CASSKTGSDEQFF. The CDR3 DNA sequence: TGTGCCAGCAGCAAGACAGGGTCGGATGAGCAGTTCTTC.

A few counts support this clonotype. The chain joins TRBV20-1 to TRBJ2-1; D perhaps matches TRBD2 (6 bases). V dropped 6 bases and J dropped 4 bases, with 16 bases sitting between them. CDR1 and CDR2 from the germline V gene are DFQATT and SNEGSKA (reference sequence). The CDR3 extends over 14 amino acids. CDR3 DNA sequence: TGCAGTGCATTAGACCCTAGCGAGTACAATGAGCAGTTCTTC. As protein: CSALDPSEYNEQFF.

This clonotype was recorded a few times. V and J are TRBV21-1 and TRBJ2-1. TRBV21-1 is tagged as a pseudogene. This CDR3 has 14 amino acids. The DNA for the CDR3 is TGTGCCAGCAGCAAAACGGAGAGCTACAATGAGCAGTTCTTC. Protein: CASSKTESYNEQFF.

The chain links TRBV12-3 or TRBV12-4 to TRBJ2-1, with D unclear. CDR3 size: 16 residues. Trimming shortened V by 6 bases and J by 0 bases, and 15 bases separated the two germline ends. The CDR3: CASRHRGGSSYNEQFF. CDR3 nucleotide sequence: TGTGCCAGCAGACATCGCGGCGGAAGCTCCTACAATGAGCAGTTCTTC.

This clonotype was counted only a few times. J is TRBJ2-5 and V is TRBV5-1; D uncertain. The CDR3 totals 14 residues. Between the trimmed V and J ends, which lost 0 bases and 2 bases, there was a span of 8 bases. Germline V lookup: CDR1 SGHRS, CDR2 YFSETQ. CDR3 amino acids: CASSLESSQETQYF. CDR3 sequence (DNA): TGCGCCAGCAGCTTGGAGAGCTCACAAGAGACCCAGTACTTC.

This clonotype has a handful of counts. This chain connects TRBV6-6 to TRBJ1-1, with 8 bases aligning to TRBD1. The CDR3 spans 11 residues. Trimming cost V 6 bases and J 8 bases; bases outside gene matches: 2. Per germline, CDR1 MNHNY and CDR2 SVGAGI (reference sequence). The CDR3 nucleotides are TGTGCCAGCAGACAGGGGGGGGAAGCTTTCTTT. It is translated as CASRQGGEAFF.

This clonotype was recorded many times. This chain links TRBV3-1 with TRBJ2-1; 9 bases align to TRBD1. CDR1 and CDR2 from the germline V gene are LGHDT and YNNKEL (reference sequence). CDR3 size: 19 residues. V trimming: 1 base; J trimming: 6 bases; junction bases outside the gene matches: 16. CDR3 sequence (DNA): TGTGCCAGCAGCCAAGCTCTATCGATTTGGGACAGGGTGGGCAATGAGCAGTTCTTC. This encodes CASSQALSIWDRVGNEQFF.

This clonotype was observed many times. The genes are TRBV6-5 and TRBJ2-6, with TRBD2 as a possible D gene (7 bases). There are 17 residues in the CDR3. Trimming shortened V by 0 bases and J by 4 bases, and 13 bases separated the two germline ends. Germline V gene lookup returns CDR1 MNHEY and CDR2 SVGAGI. CDR3 coding DNA: TGTGCCAGCAGTTACTCTAAGGGGGGGGCCGGGGCCAACGTCCTGACTTTC. Encoded protein: CASSYSKGGAGANVLTF.

This clonotype came up many times. The chain joins TRBV10-3 to TRBJ2-3; 8 nucleotides line up with TRBD2. This CDR3 comprises 16 residues. The germline V gene encodes CDR1 ENHRY and CDR2 SYGVKD. V gave up 3 bases and J gave up 4 bases; unmatched junction bases: 9. CDR3 sequence (DNA): TGTGCCATCAGTGATCAAGCGGGAGCTGGTTCAGATACGCAGTATTTT. This gives the protein CAISDQAGAGSDTQYF.

The rearrangement uses TRBV6-1 and TRBJ2-3; the D call may be TRBD1 or TRBD2 (5 bases each). Between the trimmed V and J ends, which lost 10 bases and 0 bases, there was a span of 14 bases. The germline gives CDR1 MNHNS, CDR2 SASEGT. The CDR3 totals 14 residues. The CDR3 DNA reads as TGTGCCACCTCAACGGGGCTTAGCACAGATACGCAGTATTTT. Protein product: CATSTGLSTDTQYF.

This clonotype was seen a handful of times. The chain uses TRBV11-2 and TRBJ2-3, with D perhaps TRBD1 or TRBD2 (6 bases each). The length of the CDR3 is 15 residues. CDR1 SGHAT and CDR2 FQNNGV come from the germline V gene. The V gene lost 5 bases and the J gene lost 1 base, with 13 bases spanning the gap. For the CDR3, the DNA is TGTGCCAGCAGCAAACCGGGGGCCGGCACAGATACGCAGTATTTT. It translates to CASSKPGAGTDTQYF.

The rearrangement links TRBV9 to TRBJ2-1, with 9 positions matching TRBD1. CDR1 and CDR2 (germline): SGDLS, YYNGEE. V trimming: 4 bases; J trimming: 2 bases; junction bases outside the gene matches: 10. This CDR3 is built from 17 residues. The CDR3 DNA reads as TGTGCCAGCAGCTATAGGGCGGGACAGGGCCCCTACAATGAGCAGTTCTTC. It codes for CASSYRAGQGPYNEQFF.

The table lists this clonotype with a few counts. The chain recombines TRBV29-1 with TRBJ2-7; tentatively, D is TRBD1 or TRBD2 (5 bases each). Per the germline V gene, CDR1 is SQVTM and CDR2 is ANQGSEA. Trimming left V 6 bases short and J 4 bases short, with 16 bases between. CDR3 length equals 13 residues. CDR3 sequence reads: CSVQTGAGYEQYF. The CDR3 DNA is TGCAGCGTACAGACCGGGGCGGGTTACGAGCAGTACTTC.

This clonotype was counted many times. The genes are TRBV7-9 and TRBJ1-5, with D maybe TRBD1 (5 bases). Germline V gene data show CDR1 as SEHNR and CDR2 as FQNEAQ (reference sequence). The germline V and J ends were trimmed by 1 base and 7 bases, with 5 bases remaining between them. The CDR3 runs to 12 residues. CDR3 bases: TGTGCCAGCAGCTTAGGGGACCAGCCCCAGCATTTT. Translating it yields CASSLGDQPQHF.

This clonotype was recorded a few times. The V gene is TRBV25-1, the J gene TRBJ1-5, with TRBD1 as a possible D gene (6 bases). This CDR3 has 15 residues. The V end was cut by 3 bases, the J end by 3 bases, with 12 bases between. CDR1 is MGHDK and CDR2 is SYGVNS in the germline V gene. The CDR3 region is CASSDGRGVNQPQHF. The DNA for the CDR3 is TGTGCCAGCAGTGACGGGAGGGGGGTCAATCAGCCCCAGCATTTT. The full variable domain, its missing parts supplied by reference TRBV25-1 and TRBJ1-5, is EADIYQTPRYLVIGTGKKITLECSQTMGHDKMYWYQQDPGMELHLIHYSYGVNSTEKGDLSSESTVSRIRTEHFPLTLESARPSHTSQYLCASSDGRGVNQPQHFGDGTRLSIL.

This clonotype was counted a few times. The CDR3 is CSAKSTDTQYF. The CDR3 bases are TGCAGTGCTAAAAGCACAGATACGCAGTATTTT. The chain is built from TRBV20-1 and TRBJ2-3; D is unclear. This CDR3 is built from 11 residues. CDR1 and CDR2 (germline): DFQATT, SNEGSKA (reference sequence). Trimming removed 4 bases at V and 0 bases at J, with 2 bases between.

The chain is built from TRBV4-2 and TRBJ2-1, with D perhaps TRBD2 (5 bases). CDR3 length: 15 residues. Germline assignment: CDR1 LGHNA and CDR2 YNFKEQ. Deletions cut 1 base from V and 2 bases from J, with 9 bases between. The chain's CDR3 is CASSQGLQPYNEQFF. CDR3 bases: TGTGCCAGCAGCCAAGGACTACAGCCCTACAATGAGCAGTTCTTC.

Ten or more counts support this clonotype. The J gene is TRBJ2-7, the V gene TRBV11-2, with TRBD2 identical over 7 bases. CDR3 length: 15 residues. CDR1 is SGHAT and CDR2 is FQNNGV in the germline V gene. Trimming at V came to 5 bases and at J to 4 bases, leaving 11 bases not matched to a gene. DNA of the CDR3: TGTGCCAGCAGCCCGGGTCGGCTAGCGGTATACGAGCAGTACTTC. Translating gives CASSPGRLAVYEQYF.

This clonotype was detected a few times. The chain recombines TRBV6-5 with TRBJ2-7; TRBD1 or TRBD2 may be the D gene (5 bases each). The germline V gene encodes CDR1 MNHEY and CDR2 SVGAGI. V shed 2 bases and J shed 3 bases, with 8 bases lying between them. The CDR3 totals 13 residues. The CDR3 region has the DNA TGTGCCAGCAGTTACCGGGACGGCTACGAGCAGTACTTC. It is translated as CASSYRDGYEQYF.

The CDR3, as DNA: TGCGCCAGCAGCTTAGGGTCAGGGGGAGATCGAGAGACCCAGTACTTC. Protein: CASSLGSGGDRETQYF. This chain joins TRBV5-1 and TRBJ2-5; 7 bases agree with TRBD1. Unmatched junction bases numbered 11, after V lost 2 bases and J lost 4 bases. Germline V gene sequence: CDR1 SGHRS, CDR2 YFSETQ. This CDR3 has 16 residues.

Ten or more counts support this clonotype. The chain employs TRBV11-2 and TRBJ1-6, with no clear D. This CDR3 spans 14 amino acids. The V end lost 0 bases, the J end lost 6 bases, and 6 bases lay between the germline ends. Germline values: CDR1 SGHAT, CDR2 FQNNGV. CDR3 coding DNA: TGTGCCAGCAGCTTAGATCACGGTAATTCACCCCTCCACTTT. Its protein is CASSLDHGNSPLHF.

J is TRBJ1-1 and V is TRBV15; a possible D gene is TRBD1 (5 bases). V was clipped by 6 bases and J by 2 bases, with 10 bases between them. Germline-derived CDR1 and CDR2 are LNHNV and YYDKDF (reference sequence). The CDR3 totals 13 residues. DNA of the CDR3: TGTGCCACCAGGTGGGGGTCAAACACTGAAGCTTTCTTT. This encodes CATRWGSNTEAFF. Full variable domain (remainder filled in from reference TRBV15 and TRBJ1-1): DAMVIQNPRYQVTQFGKPVTLSCSQTLNHNVMYWYQQKSSQAPKLLFHYYDKDFNNEADTPDNFQSRRPNTSFCFLDIRSPGLGDTAMYLCATRWGSNTEAFFGQGTRLTVV.

The gene calls are TRBV20-1 and TRBJ2-2, with a possible D match to TRBD2 (6 bases). In germline, CDR1 is DFQATT, CDR2 SNEGSKA (reference sequence). The V gene lost 3 bases and the J gene lost 6 bases, with 11 bases spanning the gap. The CDR3 length is 13 residues. In DNA form, the CDR3 reads TGCAGTGCTAGCGGGAGCCGGCCCGGGGAGCTGTTTTTT. Its protein is CSASGSRPGELFF.